Listed below are T cell receptor beta chains from one sample, sequenced in a study of blood T cell repertoires in COVID-19. TCRdb's copy holds only in-frame clones and misses some; the assay was immunoSEQ multiplex PCR. The sample lists 50,000 to 60,000 clones, over 90% occurring once. Material for sequencing was peripheral blood. All receptors derive from a woman older than 75 with acute or convalescent COVID-19. Each CDR3 is given with its conserved first and last residue. The D gene is left open where the match is weak. Rows may omit the clone size; those that give it use once, few, many or a size class.

v_call	clone_size	j_call	d_call	cdr3_aa	cdr3_nt
TRBV6-2/TRBV6-3	NA	TRBJ1-3	TRBD1	CASSYASGGSSGNTIYF	TGTGCCAGCAGTTACGCCTCAGGGGGATCGTCTGGAAACACCATATATTTT
TRBV13	NA	TRBJ2-7	NA	CASSLGTPFGEQYF	TGTGCCAGCAGCTTAGGGACTCCCTTTGGCGAGCAGTACTTC
TRBV5-1	NA	TRBJ2-7	TRBD2	CASTETSGSPEQYF	TGCGCCAGCACCGAGACTAGCGGGAGCCCCGAGCAGTACTTC
TRBV19	few	TRBJ2-5	NA	CASSPGTQETQYF	TGTGCCAGTAGTCCCGGGACTCAAGAGACCCAGTACTTC
TRBV12-3/TRBV12-4	NA	TRBJ2-5	TRBD2	CASSLWEGETQYF	TGTGCCAGCAGTTTATGGGAGGGTGAGACCCAGTACTTC
TRBV30	NA	TRBJ2-5	TRBD2	CAWRTSGGQQYF	TGTGCCTGGAGGACTAGCGGGGGCCAGCAGTACTTC
TRBV7-3	once	TRBJ1-1	TRBD1	CASSLGTGYTEAFF	TGTGCCAGCAGCTTAGGGACAGGCTATACTGAAGCTTTCTTT
TRBV24-1	few	TRBJ2-1	TRBD2	CATTAGDTNEQFF	TGTGCCACCACGGCGGGAGACACGAATGAGCAGTTCTTC
TRBV12-3/TRBV12-4	NA	TRBJ1-2	NA	CASSSWGVFGYTF	TGTGCCAGCAGTTCGTGGGGGGTGTTTGGCTACACCTTC
TRBV11-2	NA	TRBJ1-2	TRBD1	CASSSTGVAGYTF	TGTGCCAGCAGCTCTACAGGGGTTGCTGGCTACACCTTC
TRBV19	few	TRBJ2-7	TRBD1	CASNAGGHPYEQYF	TGTGCCAGTAATGCAGGGGGCCACCCCTACGAGCAGTACTTC
TRBV6-5	NA	TRBJ2-3	NA	CASTPLDTQYF	TGTGCCAGCACCCCCCTGGATACGCAGTATTTT
TRBV19	NA	TRBJ1-2	TRBD1	CASSPIDRGQNYGYTF	TGTGCCAGTAGTCCGATAGACAGGGGGCAGAACTATGGCTACACCTTC
TRBV9	NA	TRBJ2-1	NA	CASSVVALSAVQLFF	TGTGCCAGCAGCGTAGTAGCCCTGAGCGCCGTACAATTGTTCTTC
TRBV11-2	NA	TRBJ2-1	TRBD2	CASSSPTSGRVGEQFF	TGTGCCAGCAGCTCACCGACTAGCGGGAGAGTAGGCGAGCAGTTCTTC
TRBV6-2/TRBV6-3	NA	TRBJ2-2	TRBD2	CASSPGLAGVSSGELFF	TGTGCCAGCAGCCCGGGACTAGCGGGAGTGAGTTCCGGGGAGCTGTTTTTT
TRBV30	NA	TRBJ1-4	TRBD1	CAWSVQGANEKLFF	TGTGCCTGGAGTGTACAGGGGGCTAATGAAAAACTGTTTTTT
TRBV7-3	NA	TRBJ1-2	NA	CASSLMGAGDGYTF	TGTGCCAGCAGCTTAATGGGGGCCGGGGATGGCTACACCTTC
TRBV18	NA	TRBJ1-1	NA	CASFLQGSVGTEAFF	TGTGCCAGCTTCCTCCAGGGTTCGGTGGGTACTGAAGCTTTCTTT
TRBV7-9	NA	TRBJ1-2	TRBD1	CASSQNRDRGSGGYTF	TGTGCCAGCAGCCAAAACCGGGACAGGGGCTCGGGCGGCTACACCTTC
TRBV30	NA	TRBJ1-6	NA	CAWSVRGGDSPLHF	TGTGCCTGGAGTGTACGGGGGGGGGATTCACCCCTCCACTTT
TRBV12-1	NA	TRBJ1-2	NA	CASSSPPVGRYGYTF	TGTGCCAGCAGCTCTCCCCCGGTGGGCCGCTATGGCTACACCTTC